This TCR beta chain was sequenced for a study of OX40 agonist ivuxolimab in advanced cancers. Study-wide context: The study treated patients with ivuxolimab, an agonistic anti-OX40 (CD134) antibody. Patient treatment consisted of intravenous ivuxolimab administration every 2 weeks at 0.01 to 10 mg/kg. Study-wide points: Doses of 0.1 to 3.0 mg/kg were accompanied by clonal expansion of CD4+ and CD8+ blood T cells by week 6.

Autoimmune disease history or systemic immunosuppression excluded patients. The CDR3 runs 14 residues. The V gene's germline CDR1 is SNHLY and CDR2 FYNNEI. Deletions cut 8 bases from V and 6 bases from J, with 16 bases between. The assay was immunoSEQ multiplex PCR, and TCRdb's table has in-frame clones only and misses some. This table has roughly 63,000 clones, approximately 86% appearing once. Comment on this clone: Antigen: not known.

The chain recombines TRBV2 with TRBJ2-2; tentative D call: TRBD2 (7 bases). The receptor was isolated from an adult with an advanced solid tumor such as melanoma, head and neck, liver or kidney cancer. Sequencing used CD4+ or CD8+ T cells sorted from blood, obtained in a trial of the OX40 agonist ivuxolimab. The CDR3 nucleotides read TGTGCCAGCCTGGGAGGGGGGGTCGCCGGGGAGCTGTTTTTT. This translates into CASLGGGVAGELFF.